This TCR beta chain originates from a study of cytomegalovirus exposure and HLA in healthy donors. Study results and limitations: A few chains tied to CMV proved CMV antigen-specific in vitro. The study dropped some indistinguishable V segments, TRBV6-2 and TRBV6-3 among them. Among TCR beta chains, those listed as cytomegalovirus-associated numbered over 150.

As for this clone: Its antigen remains unknown.

With V trimmed by 5 bases and J by 6 bases, 4 bases remained unmatched. Looked up from germline, CDR1 is SGHTS and CDR2 is YDEGEE. There are 12 residues in the CDR3. The PCR contained 60 Vbeta and 13 Jbeta primers. Authors' data handling: In a later analysis, of around 83 million unique beta chains, around 9.9 million appeared in at least two donors. The assay was immunoSEQ multiplex PCR, and TCRdb's table has in-frame clones only and misses some. V and J calls and clone size come straight from that table; D and trimming were deduced from the DNA. The repertoire holds about 150,000 clones, with over 80% as singletons.

The sequenced material came from PBMCs. This rearrangement joins TRBV5-8 to TRBJ2-7, with TRBD2 identical over 8 bases. The clonotype comes from a boy younger than 10 in good health and CMV-seronegative. The CDR3, as DNA: TGTGCCAGCAGGCCGGGGGGGGGCGAGCAGTACGTC. Translated: CASRPGGGEQYV.